Detailed here is one T cell receptor beta chain. This record comes from a study of T cell changes during pregnancy in multiple sclerosis. TCRdb's copy holds only in-frame clones and misses some; the assay was immunoSEQ multiplex PCR. The top ten hold roughly 10% of the sample, which has about 8,500 clones, approximately 90% seen once. The trim removed 1 base at V and 1 base at J, leaving 12 bases unmatched. CDR1 and CDR2 (germline): GTSNPN, SVGIG (reference sequence). The CDR3 has 18 residues. This chain links TRBV30 with TRBJ1-5, with TRBD1 matching 8 bases. Sequenced here: CD8+ T cells from peripheral blood mononuclear cells, sampled in the first trimester of pregnancy. This clonotype originated in a female donor in good health, enrolled as a control in a pregnancy study. Here the CDR3 reads CAWSGDETRTGSNQPQHF. Here the CDR3 DNA reads TGTGCCTGGAGTGGAGACGAGACGCGGACAGGGAGCAATCAGCCCCAGCATTTT.